A selection of T cell receptor beta chains follows, all from one sample in a study of T cells in localized non-small cell lung cancer. Profiled with immunoSEQ multiplex PCR; TCRdb holds only in-frame clones, not every one. Of 20,000 to 30,000 clones detected, more than 75% appear once; the ten largest clones hold approximately 6%. The starting material was PBMCs, obtained before any cancer treatment. The receptors stem from a man between 40 and 75 years old with stage II lung adenocarcinoma. Each CDR3 is given with its conserved first and last residue. The D gene is left open where the match is weak. A row's size may be missing; if present it is once, few, many or a size class.

clone_size,j_call,d_call,v_call,cdr3_aa,cdr3_nt
once,TRBJ2-1,.,TRBV6-5,CASIGGNSYNEQFF,TGTGCCAGCATTGGCGGGAACTCCTACAATGAGCAGTTCTTC
.,TRBJ2-1,TRBD2,TRBV5-1,CASSLAGGSSYNEQFF,TGCGCCAGCAGCTTGGCAGGCGGGAGCTCCTACAATGAGCAGTTCTTC
once,TRBJ2-2,.,TRBV11-3,CASSLNAGELFF,TGTGCCAGCAGCTTAAACGCCGGGGAGCTGTTTTTT
.,TRBJ2-5,.,TRBV10-3,CATRDTTAGETQYF,TGTGCCACCAGGGATACTACCGCGGGGGAGACCCAGTACTTC
.,TRBJ1-1,TRBD1,TRBV5-6,CASSPAGGGSEAFF,TGTGCCAGCAGCCCGGCAGGGGGCGGATCTGAAGCTTTCTTT
once,TRBJ2-1,.,TRBV4-1,CASSLIIF,TGCGCCAGCAGCCTTATCATCTTC
.,TRBJ2-1,TRBD1,TRBV6-1,CASIKDRSSYNEQFF,TGTGCCAGCATTAAGGACAGGTCCTCCTACAATGAGCAGTTCTTC
.,TRBJ1-3,.,TRBV28,CASTDTYYRSLGNTIYF,TGTGCCAGCACCGATACTTACTACAGGTCTCTTGGAAACACCATATATTTT
.,TRBJ2-5,TRBD2,TRBV30,CAWTTSGGLQETQYF,TGTGCCTGGACGACTAGCGGGGGCCTACAAGAGACCCAGTACTTC
.,TRBJ2-1,.,TRBV7-6,CASSKPGTPDEQFF,TGTGCCAGCAGCAAACCCGGGACTCCCGATGAGCAGTTCTTC
.,TRBJ2-4,.,TRBV9,CASSARALAKNIQYF,TGTGCCAGCAGCGCCCGGGCTCTAGCCAAAAACATTCAGTACTTC
.,TRBJ1-1,.,TRBV28,CASSLTETSEAFF,TGTGCCAGCAGTTTGACAGAAACCTCTGAAGCTTTCTTT
.,TRBJ2-5,TRBD2,TRBV27,CASSPAPGGGWAQYF,TGTGCCAGCAGCCCGGCCCCCGGCGGGGGATGGGCCCAGTACTTC
once,TRBJ2-5,.,TRBV18,CASSERREKGTQYF,TGTGCCAGCTCGGAACGCCGGGAGAAAGGGACCCAGTACTTC
.,TRBJ2-7,.,TRBV28,CASTPWSVGNYEQYF,TGTGCCAGCACCCCATGGAGCGTAGGGAACTACGAGCAGTACTTC
.,TRBJ2-7,.,TRBV27,CASSASPGTRYF,TGTGCCAGCAGTGCCTCGCCCGGGACAAGGTACTTC
once,TRBJ1-2,.,TRBV7-2,CASSLSGGPTYGYTF,TGTGCCAGCAGCTTATCCGGGGGGCCAACCTATGGCTACACCTTC
.,TRBJ2-2,.,TRBV9,CASSVAWGGGNTGELFF,TGTGCCAGCAGCGTAGCTTGGGGGGGCGGGAACACCGGGGAGCTGTTTTTT
.,TRBJ2-1,.,TRBV7-9,CASSLEWELRFSYNEQFF,TGTGCCAGCAGCTTAGAATGGGAGTTACGTTTCTCCTACAATGAGCAGTTCTTC
.,TRBJ2-2,TRBD1,TRBV6-5,CASSYSIRGRRGELFF,TGTGCCAGCAGTTACTCGATCAGGGGGCGAAGGGGGGAGCTGTTTTTT
.,TRBJ1-2,.,TRBV5-3,CARSSLSGSYGYTF,TGTGCCAGAAGCTCCCTGTCGGGATCATATGGCTACACCTTC
.,TRBJ2-5,.,TRBV9,CASSSLKGQFVETQYF,TGTGCCAGCAGCTCCCTGAAGGGCCAATTTGTAGAGACCCAGTACTTC
.,TRBJ2-1,TRBD2,TRBV7-2,CASSFPGLGENEQFF,TGTGCCAGCAGCTTCCCCGGACTAGGGGAAAATGAGCAGTTCTTC
.,TRBJ2-7,.,TRBV9,CASSVTGLVDEQYF,TGTGCCAGCAGCGTAACGGGCCTCGTCGACGAGCAGTACTTC
.,TRBJ1-1,TRBD1,TRBV6-5,CASSYRQGAQEAFF,TGTGCCAGCAGTTACCGACAGGGGGCGCAGGAGGCTTTCTTT
.,TRBJ1-2,TRBD1,TRBV4-2,CASSQDSGTALYGYTF,TGTGCCAGCAGCCAAGATTCCGGGACAGCTCTCTATGGCTACACCTTC
.,TRBJ1-1,.,TRBV2,CASSAQGSTEAFF,TGTGCCAGCAGTGCCCAGGGGAGCACTGAAGCTTTCTTT
.,TRBJ1-1,.,TRBV7-9,CASSLRTLNTEAFF,TGTGCCAGCAGCTTGCGGACATTGAACACTGAAGCTTTCTTT
.,TRBJ1-2,.,TRBV20-1,CSAPRPGGYTF,TGCAGTGCACCCCGGCCCGGTGGCTACACCTTC
.,TRBJ1-2,TRBD1,TRBV5-8,CASSLSGEWTGGRGYTF,TGTGCCAGCAGCTTGTCGGGGGAATGGACAGGGGGACGCGGCTACACCTTC
.,TRBJ2-7,TRBD1,TRBV5-6,CASSLGDRGTYEQYF,TGTGCCAGCAGCTTGGGCGACAGGGGGACCTACGAGCAGTACTTC
.,TRBJ1-2,.,TRBV7-2,CASSLRGNYGYTF,TGTGCCAGCAGCTTACGGGGGAACTATGGCTACACCTTC
.,TRBJ2-1,.,TRBV7-2,CASSLGRGGNEQFF,TGTGCCAGCAGCTTAGGGAGGGGGGGGAATGAGCAGTTCTTC
few,TRBJ1-1,TRBD1,TRBV30,CAWIQGANTEAFF,TGTGCCTGGATTCAGGGGGCAAACACTGAAGCTTTCTTT
.,TRBJ1-3,TRBD1,TRBV7-2,CASSLQGAGTIYF,TGTGCCAGCAGTCTACAGGGGGCGGGCACCATATATTTT
few,TRBJ1-3,.,TRBV10-3,CAYRQDLGNTIYF,TGTGCCTACCGACAGGATCTTGGAAACACCATATATTTT
.,TRBJ1-2,TRBD1,TRBV28,CASSWTGKYGYTF,TGTGCCAGCAGCTGGACAGGCAAATATGGCTACACCTTC
.,TRBJ2-7,TRBD1,TRBV27,CASGSVRDRGGRYEQYF,TGTGCCAGCGGTTCAGTCCGGGACAGGGGCGGTAGGTACGAGCAGTACTTC
once,TRBJ2-3,TRBD2,TRBV7-6,CASRPSGSYADTQYF,TGTGCCAGCAGACCGAGCGGGAGTTACGCAGATACGCAGTATTTT
.,TRBJ1-1,.,TRBV6-1,CASRDGGVNTEAFF,TGTGCCAGTAGAGACGGTGGGGTGAACACTGAAGCTTTCTTT
.,TRBJ1-5,TRBD1,TRBV10-2,CASSEDWDRNQPQHF,TGCGCCAGCAGTGAGGATTGGGACAGAAATCAGCCCCAGCATTTT
.,TRBJ2-3,TRBD2,TRBV9,CASSGSGVHTDTQYF,TGTGCCAGCAGCGGGAGCGGGGTACACACAGATACGCAGTATTTT
.,TRBJ2-2,.,TRBV13,CASSPRPLGGELFF,TGTGCCAGCAGCCCCCGGCCGTTGGGGGGGGAGCTGTTTTTT
.,TRBJ2-7,.,TRBV7-2,CASSLGTASYEQYF,TGTGCCAGCAGCTTAGGGACAGCATCCTACGAGCAGTACTTC
.,TRBJ2-1,.,TRBV21-1,CASSKGERGGHNEQFF,TGTGCCAGCAGCAAAGGTGAGCGGGGGGGCCACAATGAGCAGTTCTTC
.,TRBJ2-3,.,TRBV5-6,CASGYGNTQYF,TGTGCCAGCGGGTACGGTAATACGCAGTATTTT
.,TRBJ2-1,.,TRBV5-6,CASSLPPFSSYNEQFF,TGTGCCAGCAGCCTCCCCCCTTTTAGCTCCTACAATGAGCAGTTCTTC
.,TRBJ2-1,TRBD1,TRBV6-1,CASTGAGGTNEQFF,TGTGCCAGCACCGGGGCAGGGGGAACGAATGAGCAGTTCTTC
.,TRBJ2-2,TRBD2,TRBV9,CASSVAILAGQTGELFF,TGTGCCAGCAGCGTAGCTATCCTAGCGGGCCAAACCGGGGAGCTGTTTTTT
.,TRBJ1-5,.,TRBV4-2,CASSQDKGGIQPQHF,TGTGCCAGCAGCCAAGATAAAGGGGGAATTCAGCCCCAGCATTTT
.,TRBJ2-1,TRBD2,TRBV9,CASSVNSGKGDYNEQFF,TGTGCCAGCAGCGTGAATAGCGGGAAGGGGGATTACAATGAGCAGTTCTTC